This TCR beta chain stems from a study of T cells in Graves' hyperthyroidism and ophthalmopathy. This clonotype was seen more than once but under ten times. V trimming: 0 bases; J trimming: 5 bases; junction bases outside the gene matches: 4. The CDR3 totals 16 residues. CDR1 SGDLS and CDR2 YYNGEE come from the germline V gene. It was RNA transcripts that yielded the amplified TCR beta CDR3 regions. First-round RT-PCR targeting the TCR CDR3 was performed with the HTBI primer set. TCRdb analysed the multiplex PCR reads with MiXCR anew, one entry per CDR3 protein. The table shows around 520,000 distinct CDR3 sequences, with 11% to 15% occurring only once.

V usage is TRBV9 and J usage is TRBJ2-1, with TRBD2 identical over 11 bases. The receptor was isolated from a woman aged 40 to 50 with Graves' hyperthyroidism. Sequences were obtained from blood. CDR3 loop: CASSVAGTSGNNEQFF. CDR3 in DNA: TGTGCCAGCAGCGTAGCCGGGACTAGCGGAAACAATGAGCAGTTCTTC.